Sequencing of this T cell receptor (beta chain) was carried out in a study of somatic mutations in cytotoxic T cells in rheumatoid arthritis. Notes on the study in general: Multiple comparisons were not accounted for in the slight TRBV07 underrepresentation seen in rheumatoid arthritis patients. It was in rheumatoid arthritis patients, but not in healthy controls, that CD8+ clonality increased with age.

In regard to this clone: Its antigen is not identified.

The CDR3 totals 14 residues. Trimming took 0 bases from V and 3 from J, leaving 7 bases between them. Per germline, CDR1 LGHNA and CDR2 YSLEER. Repertoires were generated with immunoSEQ multiplex PCR, while TCRdb's copy carries only in-frame clones and drops some. The sample has tens of thousands of clones; approximately 86% are singletons. The sample taken for sequencing was CD8+ T cells sorted from blood. The receptor's source is an adult with rheumatoid arthritis. This sequence joins TRBV4-3 and TRBJ2-3; D may match TRBD1 or TRBD2 (5 bases each). CDR3: CASSQDEGTDTQYF. In DNA form, the CDR3 reads TGCGCCAGCAGCCAAGATGAGGGGACAGATACGCAGTATTTT.